The 32 T cell receptor beta chains below come from one sample, sequenced in a study of Ad26.COV2.S vaccination and SARS-CoV-2 variants. Repertoires were generated with immunoSEQ multiplex PCR, while TCRdb's copy carries only in-frame clones and drops some. The sample includes 300,000 to 500,000 clones, around nine tenths seen only once; the top ten take approximately 3.7%. This sample's treatment: roughly 18 received Ad26.COV2.S at low or high dose, single or two shots; about 5 received placebo; per-sample allocation not given. It was on day 63 after the first vaccine or placebo injection that samples were taken. The sequencing used peripheral blood, collected in a trial of Ad26.COV2.S vaccine versus placebo. The receptors derive from a person aged 18-60 years who received the Ad26.COV2.S COVID-19 vaccine or a placebo.

V gene TRBV5-6 combines with J gene TRBJ2-7; TRBD2 agrees at 11 bases. Germline V gives CDR1 SGHDT, CDR2 YYEEEE. J lost 6 bases, V lost 6 bases, and 11 bases had no gene match. CDR3 length equals 15 residues. CDR3 nucleotide sequence: TGTGCCAGCACCCAGCAGAGACTAGCGGGGATCGAGCAGTACTTC. As protein: CASTQQRLAGIEQYF.

V gene TRBV15 combines with J gene TRBJ2-5; D is perhaps TRBD1 or TRBD2 (7 bases each). Germline assignment: CDR1 LNHNV and CDR2 YYDKDF (reference sequence). V was shortened by 3 bases and J by 2 bases, with 19 bases between the two germline ends. CDR3 size: 17 residues. CDR3 bases: TGTGCCACCAGCAGGGGGGAGGGGGCGCAGGGTCAAGAGACCCAGTACTTC. Residues: CATSRGEGAQGQETQYF.

The rearrangement joins TRBV27 to TRBJ2-7, with D perhaps being TRBD1 or TRBD2 (5 bases each). This CDR3 is built from 16 residues. Between the trimmed V and J ends, which lost 5 bases and 3 bases, there was a span of 20 bases. The germline gives CDR1 MNHEY, CDR2 SMNVEV (reference sequence). The CDR3 loop is CASSPQGEGPGYEQYF. The CDR3 DNA is TGTGCCAGCAGTCCTCAGGGAGAAGGCCCAGGCTACGAGCAGTACTTC.

The rearrangement uses TRBV3-1 (or the pseudogene TRBV3-2) and TRBJ1-5; TRBD1 aligns across 8 bases. CDR3 length: 15 residues. Germline lookup yields CDR1 LGHDT and CDR2 YNNKEL (reference sequence). The trim removed 4 bases at V and 0 bases at J, leaving 2 bases unmatched. CDR3 amino acids: CASSPDRASNQPQHF. The CDR3 nucleotides are TGTGCCAGCAGCCCGGACAGGGCTAGCAATCAGCCCCAGCATTTT.

On this clone: Other DNA sequences in the same sample also yield this CDR3. The CDR3 loop is CASSLTVNTEAFF. CDR3 nucleotides: TGTGCCAGCAGTTTAACGGTCAACACTGAAGCTTTCTTT. V is TRBV27 and J is TRBJ1-1; D not resolved. V gave up 2 bases and J gave up 2 bases, with 6 bases separating them. The CDR3 loop spans 13 amino acids. CDR1 is MNHEY, CDR2 SMNVEV, per germline (reference sequence).

The chain combines TRBV30 with TRBJ1-6, with no clear D. Trimming left V 4 bases short and J 0 bases short, with 7 bases between. The CDR3 consists of 14 residues. Germline V gives CDR1 GTSNPN, CDR2 SVGIG (reference sequence). CDR3 sequence (DNA): TGTGCCTGGACGATGAGCTCCTATAATTCACCCCTCCACTTT. It encodes CAWTMSSYNSPLHF.

This rearrangement joins TRBV7-9 to TRBJ1-4; the D is unclear. Trimming took 8 bases from V and 0 from J, leaving 10 bases between them. CDR1 is SEHNR and CDR2 is FQNEAQ in the germline V gene (reference sequence). There are 14 residues in the CDR3. CDR3: CASGAPATNEKLFF. Here the CDR3 DNA reads TGTGCCAGCGGTGCACCTGCAACTAATGAAAAACTGTTTTTT.

V gene TRBV5-4 combines with J gene TRBJ2-5, with 8 positions matching TRBD1. The CDR3 loop spans 13 amino acids. The germline gives CDR1 SGHNT, CDR2 YYREEE (reference sequence). Trimming took 5 bases from V and 3 from J; bases not matched to a gene: 3. CDR3 DNA: TGTGCCAGCAGTCCGACAGGGGAAGAGACCCAGTACTTC. Its translation: CASSPTGEETQYF.

This chain connects TRBV30 to TRBJ2-2; D is possibly TRBD2 (5 bases). Germline V gene data show CDR1 as GTSNPN and CDR2 as SVGIG (reference sequence). V shed 0 bases and J shed 6 bases, with 8 bases lying between them. The CDR3 loop spans 13 amino acids. This CDR3 reads CAWSVEGSGELFF. The CDR3 coding sequence is TGTGCCTGGAGTGTAGAGGGTTCCGGGGAGCTGTTTTTT.

A single count supports this clone. This chain joins TRBV10-2 and TRBJ2-7; D uncertain. The V and J ends lost 10 bases and 0 bases respectively, with 13 bases between them. The CDR3 has 13 amino acids. Per germline, CDR1 WSHSY and CDR2 SAAADI. The CDR3 loop reads CATSPGSSYEQYF. The CDR3 coding sequence is TGCGCCACCAGCCCAGGTTCCTCCTACGAGCAGTACTTC.

The chain joins TRBV5-1 to TRBJ2-5; D not certain. V lost 2 bases and J lost 2, with 13 bases in between. Germline lookup yields CDR1 SGHRS and CDR2 YFSETQ. The CDR3 runs 15 residues. CDR3 coding DNA: TGCGCCAGCAGCTTTGGTAGAGTATTACAAGAGACCCAGTACTTC. This translates into CASSFGRVLQETQYF.

The gene calls are TRBV7-9 and TRBJ1-2; D uncertain. V was clipped by 5 bases and J by 7 bases, with 11 bases between them. CDR3 length equals 12 residues. Per the germline V gene, CDR1 is SEHNR and CDR2 is FQNEAQ (reference sequence). This CDR3 reads CASSPLQIGYTF. CDR3 in DNA: TGTGCCAGCAGCCCCCTCCAGATTGGCTACACCTTC. Together with reference TRBV7-9 and TRBJ1-2, the CDR3 gives the full variable domain: DTGVSQNPRHKITKRGQNVTFRCDPISEHNRLYWYRQTLGQGPEFLTYFQNEAQLEKSRLLSDRFSAERPKGSFSTLEIQRTEQGDSAMYLCASSPLQIGYTFGSGTRLTVV.

The V and J genes are TRBV7-9 and TRBJ1-3, with D tentatively TRBD1 (5 bases). V lost 5 bases to trimming and J lost 0 bases, with 8 bases between them. From germline, CDR1 is SEHNR and CDR2 FQNEAQ (reference sequence). This CDR3 is 14 amino acids long. CDR3 bases: TGTGCCAGCAGCGCAGGGAGCTCTGGAAACACCATATATTTT. Encoded protein: CASSAGSSGNTIYF. Filled out from reference TRBV7-9 and TRBJ1-3, the complete variable domain reads DTGVSQNPRHKITKRGQNVTFRCDPISEHNRLYWYRQTLGQGPEFLTYFQNEAQLEKSRLLSDRFSAERPKGSFSTLEIQRTEQGDSAMYLCASSAGSSGNTIYFGEGSWLTVV.

V and J are TRBV5-1 and TRBJ2-5; 16 nucleotides line up with TRBD2. The CDR3 has 18 residues. The V and J ends lost 2 bases and 0 bases, in that order; junction bases with no gene match: 4. The V gene's germline CDR1 is SGHRS and CDR2 YFSETQ. The CDR3: CASSFPGLAGGNQETQYF. CDR3 DNA sequence: TGCGCCAGCAGCTTCCCGGGACTAGCGGGGGGGAACCAAGAGACCCAGTACTTC.

This chain uses TRBV25-1 with TRBJ1-2; D gene unclear. Trimming pared 3 bases from V and 7 bases from J, leaving 15 bases between. The germline V gene encodes CDR1 MGHDK and CDR2 SYGVNS. The CDR3 contains 14 residues. The CDR3 DNA is TGTGCCAGCAGTGAGAGTGGGCCTCGAATTGGCTACACCTTC. The encoded protein is CASSESGPRIGYTF.

The chain recombines TRBV3-1 (or the pseudogene TRBV3-2) with TRBJ2-3, with 12 bases aligning to TRBD2. The CDR3 has 15 residues. Germline V gene lookup returns CDR1 LGHDT and CDR2 YNNKEL (reference sequence). V dropped 2 bases and J dropped 6; count of bases not matched to a gene: 3. The CDR3 DNA is TGTGCCAGCAGCCAATACGGGACTAGCGGGGATACGCAGTATTTT. Its translation: CASSQYGTSGDTQYF.

The gene calls are TRBV30 and TRBJ1-4, with 8 bases fitting TRBD1. This CDR3 comprises 11 residues. The junction had 4 bases not matched to a gene; V was cut back by 4 bases and J by 12 bases. CDR1 and CDR2 from the germline V gene are GTSNPN and SVGIG (reference sequence). The CDR3 bases are TGTGCCTGGACCGGGACAGGTGAACTGTTTTTT. Its translation is CAWTGTGELFF.

J is TRBJ2-3 and V is TRBV19, with D possibly matching TRBD2 (5 bases). The CDR3 covers 16 residues. V shed 5 bases and J shed 5 bases, with 20 bases lying between them. CDR1 is LNHDA and CDR2 is SQIVND in the germline V gene (reference sequence). The CDR3 bases are TGTGCCAGTAGTTTTGACGGGGATAGTGAGATAGATACGCAGTATTTT. It specifies CASSFDGDSEIDTQYF.

V gene TRBV7-8 combines with J gene TRBJ1-1; D might be TRBD1 (6 bases). Trimming cost V 6 bases and J 6 bases, with 14 bases left between them. Germline loops: CDR1 SGHVS, CDR2 FQNEAQ. This CDR3 comprises 13 residues. The CDR3 sequence: CASRNRVGAEAFF. The CDR3, as DNA: TGTGCCAGCAGAAACAGGGTGGGCGCTGAAGCTTTCTTT.

This chain joins TRBV5-1 and TRBJ2-7, with no clear D. Germline V gene lookup returns CDR1 SGHRS and CDR2 YFSETQ. Deletions cut 4 bases from V and 4 bases from J, with 12 bases between. This CDR3 contains 13 residues. The CDR3 region has the DNA TGCGCCAGCAGCGAAGCTATTGAGTACGAGCAGTACTTC. Translation: CASSEAIEYEQYF.

The gene calls are TRBV3-1 (or the pseudogene TRBV3-2) and TRBJ1-3; 8 positions agree with TRBD1. CDR3 size: 17 residues. Germline CDR1 reads LGHDT; CDR2 reads YNNKEL (reference sequence). The trim removed 3 bases at V and 4 bases at J, leaving 11 bases unmatched. Here the CDR3 DNA reads TGTGCCAGCAGCCAGTCAGATGCAGGGGGCAGAGGAAACACCATATATTTT. Translation gives CASSQSDAGGRGNTIYF.

V usage is TRBV5-1 and J usage is TRBJ2-7; the D gene is possibly TRBD1 (6 bases). Per the germline V gene, CDR1 is SGHRS and CDR2 is YFSETQ. V was shortened by 1 base and J by 0 bases, with 11 bases between the two germline ends. The length of the CDR3 is 15 residues. In nucleotides, the CDR3 is TGCGCCAGCAGCTTGTACAGGGCTAGCTCCTACGAGCAGTACTTC. Translated, it gives CASSLYRASSYEQYF.

This chain connects TRBV7-2 to TRBJ2-5, with D perhaps TRBD1 or TRBD2 (6 bases each). Germline CDR1 is SGHTA and CDR2 is FQGNSA. This CDR3 has 14 residues. Trimming stripped 6 bases from V and 1 base from J, with 12 bases between. CDR3 DNA sequence: TGTGCCAGCAGACAAGGGGGGTCCCAAGAGACCCAGTACTTC. Its translation is CASRQGGSQETQYF.

This chain uses TRBV6-1 with TRBJ1-2, with 9 positions matching TRBD1. Germline V gives CDR1 MNHNS, CDR2 SASEGT. With 3 bases clipped from V and 7 bases from J, the junction kept 6 bases outside the gene matches. This CDR3 region has 14 residues. CDR3 coding DNA: TGTGCCAGCAGTGAGGGGGACAGGGCGGGTGGCTACACCTTC. Its protein product is CASSEGDRAGGYTF.

The table lists this clone with a count of one. This chain joins TRBV18 and TRBJ1-1, with D unclear. Germline values: CDR1 KGHSH, CDR2 LQKENI. The germline V and J ends were trimmed by 2 bases and 8 bases, with 24 bases remaining between them. The CDR3 spans 17 residues. CDR3 DNA: TGTGCCAGCTCACCAGCCAGCGTGGTACGACCAGCGCCCGAAGCTTTCTTT. Translated, it gives CASSPASVVRPAPEAFF.

This clone was counted a few times. This chain connects TRBV24-1 to TRBJ2-1; 7 positions agree with TRBD2. The germline V gene has CDR1 KGHDR and CDR2 SFDVKD. V shed 3 bases and J 5 bases; nucleotides not matched to a gene: 6. CDR3 length equals 15 residues. The CDR3 spells CATSDASGVNNEQFF. For the CDR3, the DNA is TGTGCCACCAGTGATGCTAGCGGCGTTAACAATGAGCAGTTCTTC.

V gene TRBV7-2 combines with J gene TRBJ2-7, with a tentative D call TRBD1 (5 bases). Trimming stripped 1 base from V and 5 bases from J, with 12 bases between. In germline, CDR1 is SGHTA, CDR2 FQGNSA. The CDR3 is made up of 14 amino acids. CDR3 bases: TGTGCCAGCAGCTTAGGGGCAGGGTGGGACGAGCAGTACTTC. Translation gives CASSLGAGWDEQYF.

The chain couples TRBV7-9 to TRBJ1-1, with 8 positions matching TRBD1. Germline values: CDR1 SEHNR, CDR2 FQNEAQ (reference sequence). This CDR3 spans 15 amino acids. The ends lost 4 bases at V and 5 bases at J; junction bases unmatched: 9. The DNA for the CDR3 is TGTGCCAGCAGCTCCGACAGGGGAGGCGAAACTGAAGCTTTCTTT. This gives the protein CASSSDRGGETEAFF.

The V gene is TRBV11-2, the J gene TRBJ2-6; the D is unclear. CDR3 length: 13 amino acids. CDR1 and CDR2 from the germline V gene are SGHAT and FQNNGV. V lost 8 bases, J lost 4 bases, and 9 bases lay in between. CDR3 amino acids: CASRRAGANVLTF. The CDR3, as DNA: TGTGCCAGCCGTAGGGCAGGGGCCAACGTCCTGACTTTC.

This chain connects TRBV9 to TRBJ2-1; perhaps TRBD2 as D (6 bases). The CDR3 has 17 amino acids. Trimming took 0 bases from V and 2 from J, leaving 15 bases between them. CDR1 and CDR2 (germline): SGDLS, YYNGEE. In DNA form, the CDR3 reads TGTGCCAGCAGCGTAGTCCATTGGGGGGAGACCTACAATGAGCAGTTCTTC. Translated, it gives CASSVVHWGETYNEQFF.

This chain joins TRBV6-6 and TRBJ2-2, with 8 bases matching TRBD2. CDR1 is MNHNY, CDR2 SVGAGI, per germline (reference sequence). After removal of 7 bases from V and 4 bases from J, the junction contained 5 bases not matched to a gene. The CDR3 spans 14 residues. Here the CDR3 reads CASTDRGGTGELFF. The CDR3 region has the DNA TGTGCCAGCACCGACCGGGGGGGCACCGGGGAGCTGTTTTTT.

The chain carries TRBV27 and TRBJ1-2; TRBD1 might be the D (5 bases). V was trimmed by 4 bases and J by 8 bases, leaving 20 bases between them. Germline CDR1 MNHEY, CDR2 SMNVEV (reference sequence). The CDR3 runs to 15 residues. The CDR3 sequence: CASSSLERDPGGYTF. The CDR3 DNA follows: TGTGCCAGCAGTTCACTAGAGAGGGACCCGGGCGGCTACACCTTC.